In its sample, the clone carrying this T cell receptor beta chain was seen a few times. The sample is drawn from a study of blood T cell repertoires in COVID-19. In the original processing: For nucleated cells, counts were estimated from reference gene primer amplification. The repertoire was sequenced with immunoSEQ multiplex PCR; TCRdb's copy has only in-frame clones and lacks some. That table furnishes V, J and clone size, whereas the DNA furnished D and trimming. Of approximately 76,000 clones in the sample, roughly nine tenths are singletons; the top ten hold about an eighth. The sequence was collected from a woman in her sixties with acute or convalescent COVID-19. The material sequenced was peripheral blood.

The CDR3 spells CASRGQGTRTEAFF. The CDR3 nucleotides read TGTGCCAGCAGGGGACAGGGGACTCGAACTGAAGCTTTCTTT. The chain uses TRBV6-5 and TRBJ1-1; 10 bases match TRBD1. The junction had 6 bases not matched to a gene; V was cut back by 6 bases and J by 5 bases. This CDR3 is 14 amino acids long. CDR1 and CDR2 from the germline V gene are MNHEY and SVGAGI.